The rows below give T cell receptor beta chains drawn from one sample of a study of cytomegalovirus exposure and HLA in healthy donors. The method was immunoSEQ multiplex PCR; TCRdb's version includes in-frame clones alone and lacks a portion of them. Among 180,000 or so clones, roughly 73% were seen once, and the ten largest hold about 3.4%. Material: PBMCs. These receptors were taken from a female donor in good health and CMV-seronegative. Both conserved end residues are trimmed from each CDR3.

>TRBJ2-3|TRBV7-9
ASSPGGADTQY
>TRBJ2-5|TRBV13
ASSSTGDLQETQY
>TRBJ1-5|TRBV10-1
ARQIQGVGDQPQH
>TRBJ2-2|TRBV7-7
ASSVGGTGELF
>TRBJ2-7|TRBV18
ASSPTGYSYEQY
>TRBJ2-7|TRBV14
ASSLASGYEQY
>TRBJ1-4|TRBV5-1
ASSLLNRDEKLF
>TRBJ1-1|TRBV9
ASSAGTLNTEAF
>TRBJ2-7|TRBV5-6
ASSLGDEQY
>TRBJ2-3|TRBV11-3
ASSLRDRPTDTQY
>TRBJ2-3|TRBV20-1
SAQGGDTQY
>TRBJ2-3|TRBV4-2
ASSQDPGGGTDTQY
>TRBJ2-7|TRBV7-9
ASTSRNSYEQY
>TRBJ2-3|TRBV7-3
ASSLMASADTQY
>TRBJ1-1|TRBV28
ASSLYAQANTEAF
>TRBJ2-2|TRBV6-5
ASSLGGTYTGELF
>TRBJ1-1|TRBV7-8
ASSNVGAEAF
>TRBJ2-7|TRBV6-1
ASSAQGAYEQY
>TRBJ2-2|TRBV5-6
ASSTGQNTGELF